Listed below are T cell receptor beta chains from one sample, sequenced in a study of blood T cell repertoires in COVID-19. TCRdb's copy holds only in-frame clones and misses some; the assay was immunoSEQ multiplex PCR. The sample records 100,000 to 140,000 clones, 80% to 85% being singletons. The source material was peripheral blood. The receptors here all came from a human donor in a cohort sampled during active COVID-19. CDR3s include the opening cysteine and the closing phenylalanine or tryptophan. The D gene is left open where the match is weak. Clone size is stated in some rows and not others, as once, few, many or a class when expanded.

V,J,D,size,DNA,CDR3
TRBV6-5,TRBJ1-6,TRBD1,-,TGTGCCAGCAGTACGACCGGGACAGGGAGCTCACCCCTCCACTTT,CASSTTGTGSSPLHF
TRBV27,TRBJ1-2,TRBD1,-,TGTGCCAGCAGTTTATTCCAGGGGGCGTATGGCTACACCTTC,CASSLFQGAYGYTF
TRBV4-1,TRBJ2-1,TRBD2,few,TGCGCCAGCAGCGAGGGACTAGCGGGAGTGGCTATCTACAATGAGCAGTTCTTC,CASSEGLAGVAIYNEQFF
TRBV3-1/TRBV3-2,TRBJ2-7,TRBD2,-,TGTGCCAGCAGCCAAGCTAGCGGGAGGTACGAGCAGTACTTC,CASSQASGRYEQYF
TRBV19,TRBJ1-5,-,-,TGTGCCAGTAGCACAGGGTTTAGCAATCAGCCCCAGCATTTT,CASSTGFSNQPQHF
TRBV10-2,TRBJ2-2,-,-,TGCGCCAGCAGTGAGGGAGCAAACACCGGGGAGCTGTTTTTT,CASSEGANTGELFF
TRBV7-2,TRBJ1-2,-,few,TGTGCCAGCAGCTTAGCGATAGAAGCGAATGGCTACACCTTC,CASSLAIEANGYTF
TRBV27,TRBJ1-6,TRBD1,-,TGTGCCAGCAGTTCCGGGACAGGGGGAAATTCACCCCTCCACTTT,CASSSGTGGNSPLHF
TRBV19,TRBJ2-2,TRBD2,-,TGTGCCAGTAGTATAGGAGCGGGATCGGGGGAGCTGTTTTTT,CASSIGAGSGELFF
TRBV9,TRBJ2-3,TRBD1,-,TGTGCCAGCAGCCGAAGTGTGAAGGGGGCCTTCACAGATACGCAGTATTTT,CASSRSVKGAFTDTQYF
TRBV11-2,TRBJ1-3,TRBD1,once,TGTGCCAGCAGCGAACGGACAGGGGGGACTGGAAACACCATATATTTT,CASSERTGGTGNTIYF
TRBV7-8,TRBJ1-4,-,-,TGTGCCAGCAGCCGCGACATGGTGGGTGAAAAACTGTTTTTT,CASSRDMVGEKLFF
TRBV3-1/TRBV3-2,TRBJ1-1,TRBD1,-,TGTGCCAGCAGCCTACAGGGGATGAACACTGAAGCTTTCTTT,CASSLQGMNTEAFF
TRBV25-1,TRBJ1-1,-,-,TGTGCCAGCAGTGGCTACAGGGTGGAAGGCACTGAAGCTTTCTTT,CASSGYRVEGTEAFF
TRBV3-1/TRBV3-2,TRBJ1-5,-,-,TGTGCCAGCAGTAGGGGTTATAGCAATCAGCCCCAGCATTTT,CASSRGYSNQPQHF
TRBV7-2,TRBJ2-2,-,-,TGTGCCAGCAGCGAGGACAGCACGAACACCGGGGAGCTGTTTTTT,CASSEDSTNTGELFF
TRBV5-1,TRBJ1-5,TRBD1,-,TGCGCCAGCAGCCCCCAGGGGGCCGGTCAGCCCCAGCATTTT,CASSPQGAGQPQHF
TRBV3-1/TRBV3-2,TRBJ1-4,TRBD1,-,TGTGCCAGCAGCCAAGTAGGGACAGGGTCGACTAATGAAAAACTGTTTTTT,CASSQVGTGSTNEKLFF
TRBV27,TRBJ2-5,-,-,TGTGCCAGCAGTATCAGACAGCAAGAGACCCAGTACTTC,CASSIRQQETQYF
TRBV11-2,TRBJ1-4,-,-,TGTGCCAGCAGCTTAGATCGGGGTAGGGAAAAACTGTTTTTT,CASSLDRGREKLFF
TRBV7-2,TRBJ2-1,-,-,TGTGCCAGCAGCTTAGGACTCTCCAATAATGAGCAGTTCTTC,CASSLGLSNNEQFF
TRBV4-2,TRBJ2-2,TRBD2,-,TGTGCCAGCAGCCAAGATTTTAGCGGGAGTCAGACCGGGGAGCTGTTTTTT,CASSQDFSGSQTGELFF
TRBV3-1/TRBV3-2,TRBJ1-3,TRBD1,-,TGTGCCAGCAGCACAGGGGGCTCTGGAAACACCATATATTTT,CASSTGGSGNTIYF
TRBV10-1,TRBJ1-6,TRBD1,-,TGCGCCAGCAGTCCCCCGGGACAGCAGAATAATTCACCCCTCCACTTT,CASSPPGQQNNSPLHF
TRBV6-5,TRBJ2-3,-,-,TGTGCCAGCAGTTACTCTCGTCGGTTGAGCGCAGATACGCAGTATTTT,CASSYSRRLSADTQYF
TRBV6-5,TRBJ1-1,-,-,TGTGCCAGCAGTTACTCGAAGGGGCTTGGTGAAGCTTTCTTT,CASSYSKGLGEAFF
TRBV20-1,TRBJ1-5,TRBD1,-,TGCAGTGCTAGTGGCGGGACAGGGGAAAGGAATAGCAATCAGCCCCAGCATTTT,CSASGGTGERNSNQPQHF
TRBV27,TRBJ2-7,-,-,TGTGCCAGCAGGGACACCTCGCGAGAGCAGTACTTC,CASRDTSREQYF
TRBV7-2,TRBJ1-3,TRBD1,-,TGTGCCAGCAGCTCAACAGGGGGCGGTGGAAACACCATATATTTT,CASSSTGGGGNTIYF
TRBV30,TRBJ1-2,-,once,TGTGCCTGGTCTCTGGGGGGGGCAAACTATGGCTACACCTTC,CAWSLGGANYGYTF
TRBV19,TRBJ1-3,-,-,TGTGCCAGTAGTAGCGGGGCTGGAAACACCATATATTTT,CASSSGAGNTIYF
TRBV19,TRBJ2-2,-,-,TGTGCCAGTAGTATCGGGGTACCCCGCACCGGGGAGCTGTTTTTT,CASSIGVPRTGELFF
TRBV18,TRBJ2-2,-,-,TGTGCCAGCTCCACAGGAACCGGGGAGCTGTTTTTT,CASSTGTGELFF
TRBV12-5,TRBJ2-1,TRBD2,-,TGTGCTAGTGGTTTGCCCCTCGGGGGGGGAGGGCGATTGTATGAGCAGTTCTTC,CASGLPLGGGGRLYEQFF
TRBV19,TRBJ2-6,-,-,TGTGCCAGTAGTATAACAGGGTTGAACTCTGGGGCCAACGTCCTGACTTTC,CASSITGLNSGANVLTF
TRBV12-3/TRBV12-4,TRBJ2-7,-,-,TGTGCCAGCAGTTTATCATATTCCAGCGAGCAGTACTTC,CASSLSYSSEQYF
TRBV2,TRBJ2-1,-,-,TGTGCCAGCAGTGACGAGCCCTCCTACAATGAGCAGTTCTTC,CASSDEPSYNEQFF
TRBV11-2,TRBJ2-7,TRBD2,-,TGTGCCAGCAGCCCCTTAGGCCAGCTAGCGGGATTATCAGAGCAGTACTTC,CASSPLGQLAGLSEQYF
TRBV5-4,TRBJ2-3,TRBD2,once,TGTGCCAGCAGCCAAAGTTTGGTGACGGGGAGGGACACAGATACGCAGTATTTT,CASSQSLVTGRDTDTQYF
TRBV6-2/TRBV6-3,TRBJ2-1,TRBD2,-,TGTGCCAGCAGTCCGACTAGCGGGAGGTGGAATGAGCAGTTCTTC,CASSPTSGRWNEQFF
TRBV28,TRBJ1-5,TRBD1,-,TGTGCCAGCAGTTCCCCGGGACAGGGTCATCAGCCCCAGCATTTT,CASSSPGQGHQPQHF
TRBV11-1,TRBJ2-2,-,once,TGTGCCAGCAGCTTAGCACTACCGAACACCGGGGAGCTGTTTTTT,CASSLALPNTGELFF